This T cell receptor (beta chain) was sequenced in a study of CD8 T cells in ankylosing spondylitis. This clonotype has a count of ten or more. What it binds is unknown. Germline CDR1 SGHAT, CDR2 FQNNGV. The CDR3 runs to 14 residues. Trimming pared 7 bases from V and 7 bases from J, leaving 16 bases between. A single record per CDR3 protein comes from TCRdb applying MiXCR to the 5' RACE reads. The sample shows 250,000 to 350,000 distinct CDR3 sequences, under 8.5% of them seen only once. Regarding the study as a whole: Matched synovial fluid from ankylosing spondylitis patients was reported to be enriched for disease-linked clones. The study identified a TCR beta motif of fewer than 10 highly homologous variants that appeared characteristic of ankylosing spondylitis blood.

Sequencing was performed on blood, either unsorted or a sorted T cell fraction (not recorded which). The receptor's source is a male donor with ankylosing spondylitis. V is TRBV11-2 and J is TRBJ2-2, with D perhaps TRBD2 (6 bases). CDR3 DNA: TGTGCCAGCAAGGGATATCGGGAGATCGGGGAGCTGTTTTTT. This encodes CASKGYREIGELFF.